One and the same sample provided the 21 T cell receptor beta chains below, sequenced in a study of shared clonotypes between healthy human individuals. CD45RO-negative, CCR7-selected cells formed the naive CD8 fraction, which excluded terminally differentiated effector memory CD45RA+ cells. TCRdb keeps only in-frame clones here, not all; method: immunoSEQ multiplex PCR. The profile covers about 1,800,000 clones, with about 95% appearing a single time and around 1.2% taken by the ten largest. The sample taken for sequencing was naive CD8+ T cells sorted from blood. Receptor source: a man younger than 30 in good health.

The chain recombines TRBV2 with TRBJ2-7, with 8 nucleotides matching TRBD1. CDR3 length equals 15 residues. CDR1 and CDR2 from the germline V gene are SNHLY and FYNNEI. The junction had 7 bases not matched to a gene; V was cut back by 3 bases and J by 3 bases. The CDR3 reads CASSEGQEGFYEQYF. CDR3 nucleotides: TGTGCCAGCAGTGAGGGACAGGAAGGATTCTACGAGCAGTACTTC.

Details on this clone: Distinct nucleotide sequences in the sample also encode this CDR3. V usage is TRBV13 and J usage is TRBJ2-7; D is uncertain. Trimming shortened V by 3 bases and J by 3 bases, and 9 bases separated the two germline ends. This CDR3 is 13 amino acids long. The germline CDR1 and CDR2 sequences are PRHDT and FYEKMQ (reference sequence). CDR3 nucleotides: TGTGCCAGCAGCTTGGGCCAGGTCTACGAGCAGTACTTC. It codes for CASSLGQVYEQYF.

For the CDR3, the DNA is TGTGCCAGCAGTTCCAGGGTCAGTGAGCAGTTCTTC. Its protein product is CASSSRVSEQFF. V and J are TRBV27 and TRBJ2-1; maybe TRBD1 (5 bases). V was clipped by 4 bases and J by 9 bases, with 10 bases between them. The germline gives CDR1 MNHEY, CDR2 SMNVEV (reference sequence). The CDR3 has 12 residues.

CDR3 residues: CASSGAESYEQYF. The CDR3 nucleotides are TGTGCCAGCAGTGGGGCGGAATCCTACGAGCAGTACTTC. J is TRBJ2-7 and V is TRBV2; D uncertain. The length of the CDR3 is 13 residues. Germline V gene lookup returns CDR1 SNHLY and CDR2 FYNNEI. The V end lost 4 bases, the J end lost 1 base, and 8 bases lay between the germline ends.

This clone has only one observation. The chain combines TRBV27 with TRBJ2-3, with D hard to call. Germline lookup yields CDR1 MNHEY and CDR2 SMNVEV (reference sequence). V gave up 3 bases and J gave up 1 base, with 8 bases separating them. The CDR3 runs 14 residues. CDR3 protein: CASSFSQGTDTQYF. CDR3 in DNA: TGTGCCAGCAGTTTTTCCCAGGGCACAGATACGCAGTATTTT.

The gene calls are TRBV25-1 and TRBJ2-1; tentative D call: TRBD1 (6 bases). The germline V gene encodes CDR1 MGHDK and CDR2 SYGVNS. The CDR3 length is 16 residues. The V end lost 3 bases, the J end lost 0 bases, and 12 bases lay between the germline ends. The CDR3 is CASSDPTGYSYNEQFF. CDR3 nucleotide sequence: TGTGCCAGCAGTGACCCAACAGGGTACTCCTACAATGAGCAGTTCTTC.

CDR3 DNA sequence: TGTGCCAGCAGCTGGGACAGGAACTATGGCTACACCTTC. It is translated as CASSWDRNYGYTF. The chain employs TRBV5-6 and TRBJ1-2, with 8 bases that match TRBD1. Germline CDR1 is SGHDT and CDR2 is YYEEEE. The V segment lost 3 bases and the J segment 2 bases; nucleotides outside the gene matches: 0. There are 13 residues in the CDR3.

The chain links TRBV29-1 to TRBJ2-2; 7 bases line up with TRBD2. V lost 0 bases and J lost 4; bases outside the gene matches: 8. CDR1 and CDR2 from the germline V gene are SQVTM and ANQGSEA. The CDR3 runs 16 residues. In nucleotides, the CDR3 is TGCAGCGTTGAAGATCGGGCTAGCGGCCCCACCGGGGAGCTGTTTTTT. The encoded protein is CSVEDRASGPTGELFF.

This clone occurred once. The J gene is TRBJ1-6, the V gene TRBV6-1; 8 nucleotides line up with TRBD1. Germline-derived CDR1 and CDR2 are MNHNS and SASEGT. CDR3 length equals 16 residues. The V segment lost 3 bases and the J segment 1 base; nucleotides outside the gene matches: 2. The CDR3 reads CASSDTGGSYNSPLHF. As DNA, the CDR3 is TGTGCCAGCAGTGATACAGGGGGATCCTATAATTCACCCCTCCACTTT.

The genes are TRBV29-1 and TRBJ2-3; D unclear. The CDR3 totals 14 residues. Trimming stripped 6 bases from V and 6 bases from J, with 19 bases between. CDR1 and CDR2 (germline): SQVTM, ANQGSEA. The CDR3 spells CSVGGIPSQDTQYF. DNA for the CDR3: TGCAGCGTGGGTGGGATACCCAGTCAGGATACGCAGTATTTT.

The J gene is TRBJ1-1, the V gene TRBV19; D unclear. V lost 6 bases to trimming and J lost 6 bases, with 26 bases between them. The CDR3 consists of 17 residues. The germline V gene encodes CDR1 LNHDA and CDR2 SQIVND (reference sequence). CDR3 region: CASSLLSFGLGGPEAFF. The CDR3 nucleotides read TGTGCCAGTAGCCTCCTGTCCTTTGGATTGGGAGGCCCTGAAGCTTTCTTT.

The chain recombines TRBV27 with TRBJ2-2; 9 bases are a match to TRBD2. CDR1 and CDR2 from the germline V gene are MNHEY and SMNVEV (reference sequence). Trimming took 3 bases from V and 0 from J; bases not matched to a gene: 2. The CDR3 spans 16 residues. In nucleotides, the CDR3 is TGTGCCAGCAGTTTTTTAGCGGGGGCGAACACCGGGGAGCTGTTTTTT. This gives the protein CASSFLAGANTGELFF.

The rearrangement links TRBV4-1 to TRBJ2-7; 8 bases map to TRBD1. This CDR3 comprises 16 residues. J was trimmed by 3 bases and V by 0 bases; bases with no gene match: 7. Germline V gene sequence: CDR1 MGHRA, CDR2 YSYEKL. The CDR3 loop is CASSQDGGQGGYEQYF. As DNA, the CDR3 is TGCGCCAGCAGCCAAGATGGCGGACAGGGAGGCTACGAGCAGTACTTC.

The V gene is TRBV13, the J gene TRBJ2-5; D possibly corresponds to TRBD1 (6 bases). This CDR3 has 13 amino acids. Germline V gene data show CDR1 as PRHDT and CDR2 as FYEKMQ (reference sequence). Between the trimmed V and J ends, which lost 0 bases and 9 bases, there was a span of 11 bases. The CDR3 DNA is TGTGCCAGCAGCTTAGGCTTACAGGGCTCCCAGTACTTC. This encodes CASSLGLQGSQYF.

A single count supports this clone. The CDR3 sequence is CASNPGQGYNEQFF. CDR3 bases: TGCGCCAGCAACCCGGGACAGGGCTACAATGAGCAGTTCTTC. The V call is TRBV10-1, the J call TRBJ2-1; TRBD1 agrees at 9 bases. The CDR3 spans 14 residues. The junction had 4 bases not matched to a gene; V was cut back by 7 bases and J by 3 bases. The germline gives CDR1 WNHNN, CDR2 SYGVQD (reference sequence).

V is TRBV4-1 and J is TRBJ2-2; 7 bases match TRBD2. Germline CDR1 MGHRA, CDR2 YSYEKL. The ends lost 3 bases at V and 7 bases at J; junction bases unmatched: 11. This CDR3 is 16 amino acids long. CDR3 DNA sequence: TGCGCCAGCAGCCATCTTGGGGAGGGCCTCCTCGGGGAGCTGTTTTTT. It codes for CASSHLGEGLLGELFF.

A note on this clone: The sample carries other DNA sequences with the same CDR3. This rearrangement joins TRBV27 to TRBJ2-5; perhaps TRBD2 as D (6 bases). The CDR3 length is 13 residues. V was clipped by 4 bases and J by 2 bases, with 8 bases between them. CDR1 and CDR2 from the germline V gene are MNHEY and SMNVEV (reference sequence). The CDR3 nucleotides read TGTGCCAGCAGTTGGGGGGTTCAAGAGACCCAGTACTTC. The encoded protein is CASSWGVQETQYF.

Regarding this clone: Other nucleotide sequences from this sample produce the same CDR3. Here the CDR3 reads CASSLGGATEAFF. The CDR3 DNA sequence: TGTGCCAGCAGCTTAGGAGGGGCGACTGAAGCTTTCTTT. This rearrangement joins TRBV11-2 to TRBJ1-1, with D possibly TRBD1 on 5 matching bases. This CDR3 spans 13 amino acids. With 1 base removed from V and 5 bases from J, the gap between germline ends came to 8 bases. Germline CDR1 SGHAT, CDR2 FQNNGV.

This chain links TRBV6-6 with TRBJ2-1, with 7 bases lining up with TRBD1. The J segment lost 3 bases and the V segment lost 10 bases, leaving 3 bases of the junction unmatched. Looked up from germline, CDR1 is MNHNY and CDR2 is SVGAGI (reference sequence). CDR3 size: 12 residues. The CDR3 loop reads CATGDSYNEQFF. The CDR3 DNA follows: TGTGCCACCGGGGACAGCTACAATGAGCAGTTCTTC.

The chain combines TRBV2 with TRBJ2-1, with TRBD1 matching 8 bases. Germline CDR1 SNHLY, CDR2 FYNNEI. The CDR3 runs 14 residues. V shed 7 bases, J shed 4 bases, and the junction held 6 bases outside the gene matches. This CDR3 reads CASIGTGGYNEQFF. CDR3 nucleotide sequence: TGTGCCAGCATAGGGACAGGCGGATACAATGAGCAGTTCTTC. Using reference TRBV2 and TRBJ2-1 for the parts outside the CDR3, the full variable domain is EPEVTQTPSHQVTQMGQEVILRCVPISNHLYFYWYRQILGQKVEFLVSFYNNEISEKSEIFDDQFSVERPDGSNFTLKIRSTKLEDSAMYFCASIGTGGYNEQFFGPGTRLTVL.

The chain combines TRBV7-9 with TRBJ2-7; D is tentatively TRBD1 or TRBD2 (5 bases each). The V gene lost 5 bases and the J gene lost 2 bases, with 16 bases spanning the gap. The CDR3 runs to 15 residues. Germline V lookup: CDR1 SEHNR, CDR2 FQNEAQ (reference sequence). The CDR3 nucleotides are TGTGCCAGCAGCGATTCCGGGACCAATCCCTACGAGCAGTACTTC. As protein: CASSDSGTNPYEQYF. Variable domain in full (rest from reference TRBV7-9 and TRBJ2-7): DTGVSQNPRHKITKRGQNVTFRCDPISEHNRLYWYRQTLGQGPEFLTYFQNEAQLEKSRLLSDRFSAERPKGSFSTLEIQRTEQGDSAMYLCASSDSGTNPYEQYFGPGTRLTVT.